This TCR beta chain appears in the sequencing data of a study of blood T cell repertoires in COVID-19 (dated by TCRdb to 2020 to 2021). Study-wide context: For ImmuneRACE Cohort 3, a participant was defined as recovered based on two consecutive negative NP/OP PCR tests, clearance by a healthcare professional, or resolution of symptoms. Samples from collaborators originated in the United States, Italy and Spain and spanned both the acute and convalescent phases of COVID-19. The material from the prospective study consisted of cDNA or gDNA derived from T cells, B-cell-depleted T cells, or PBMCs. Deeply sampled blood TCRbeta repertoires from subjects exposed to, actively infected with, or recovered from COVID-19 were included in the dataset. The repertoires were released in a freely available public database meant as a resource for research on the immune response to SARS-CoV-2. The samples were drawn from two sources: the first 160 participants of the ongoing ImmuneRACE study, and 1,200 or so subjects contributed by 6 global collaborators. Sample metadata almost always included a de-identified subject ID, COVID-19 status, age in years and sex. HLA class I and class II types, where available, came from metadata supplied by the sample provider rather than from assay-based typing. Overall results and qualifications from the work: Clinical and demographic metadata were provided uncurated, with the amount varying by source and participant.

TCRbeta CDR3 regions were amplified from genomic DNA using the immunoSEQ Assay, a bias-controlled multiplex PCR. In the paper's pipeline: The number of nucleated cells in each sample was estimated by amplification of reference gene primers within the assay. Sequence reads were collapsed and filtered to measure the absolute abundance of every unique TCRbeta CDR3 rearrangement. For each sample, productive Simpson clonality was calculated by taking the square root of Simpson's diversity index across productive rearrangements. In TCRdb, the immuneACCESS table is reduced to in-frame sequences with V and J assigned. These tables do not hold every clone; where another copy was compared, an unresolved V gene accounts for under half, and the others remain unexplained. The DNA was the basis for D and trimming; V, J and clone size are from that table. The sample data list approximately 210,000 clones, and roughly 84% of these were observed just once. Clones ranked in the top ten supply approximately 7.2% of the sample.

The CDR3 runs 15 residues from the cysteine to the phenylalanine. The entry retains the CDR3 DNA only, 45 bases that are in frame from base 1. V is trimmed back by 1 base and J by 5 bases, and the junction contains 4 bases that no gene match accounts for. The germline V gene yields SGHRS for CDR1 and YFSETQ for CDR2. Participants in the prospective study were aged roughly 18 to 100 years, lived in 24 United States geographic areas, and enrolled through a virtual design. To assign participants to cohorts, the prospective study relied on clinical history that participants themselves reported in a screening survey and a study questionnaire. In the prospective study, mobile phlebotomists collected whole blood, serum and a nasopharyngeal or oropharyngeal swab from each participant. Over a roughly 2-month period, participants in the prospective study had the option of providing additional blood draws and questionnaires. Before DNA extraction, prospective study blood samples were shipped either frozen or at room temperature.

Concerning this clone: Its antigen specificity is not known. Nothing much larger sits one base from this clone, and base qualities are not available.

Recombination linked TRBV5-1 to TRBJ2-1, and TRBD1 aligns with 9 junction nucleotides. The sample consisted of PBMCs or T cells enriched from blood (not recorded which). This clonotype originated in a man aged 25 to 40 in a cohort exposed to, infected with or recovered from COVID-19 (not recorded which). The nucleotide sequence reads as follows: TGCGCCAGCAGCTTGACAGGGGGCGCCGACAATGAGCAGTTCTTC. Protein translation: CASSLTGGADNEQFF.